A single sample gave rise to the 32 T cell receptor beta chains below, sequenced in a study of control samples from healthy donors and cancer patients. Profiling relied on immunoSEQ multiplex PCR, and the TCRdb table lists in-frame clones only, not all of them. There are around 190,000 clones in the sample; approximately 94% occur only once, and 1.2% to 1.5% lies in the top ten. Sequences were obtained from blood. The receptors derive from a man aged 30 to 45 in good health.

This chain connects TRBV30 to TRBJ2-7, with D possibly being TRBD2 (5 bases). CDR3 length: 11 residues. Trimming took off 5 bases at V and 6 bases at J, with 11 bases between the two ends. CDR1 is GTSNPN, CDR2 SVGIG, per germline (reference sequence). Here the CDR3 reads CAWAASREQYF. CDR3 in DNA: TGTGCCTGGGCGGCTAGCCGCGAGCAGTACTTC.

The CDR3 loop is CASSGRLVGTDTQYF. CDR3 in DNA: TGTGCCAGCAGCGGTCGACTAGTAGGCACAGATACGCAGTATTTT. The V gene is TRBV2, the J gene TRBJ2-3; TRBD2 might be the D (6 bases). This CDR3 contains 15 residues. The ends were cut back, 6 bases at V and 1 base at J, with 14 bases in the middle. CDR1 SNHLY and CDR2 FYNNEI come from the germline V gene.

This clone appeared a single time. The genes are TRBV4-1 and TRBJ1-1; possible D gene TRBD1, 5 bases. Deletions cut 0 bases from V and 6 bases from J, with 14 bases between. The germline CDR1 and CDR2 sequences are MGHRA and YSYEKL. This CDR3 has 15 residues. CDR3 nucleotides: TGCGCCAGCAGCCAAGAATGGGGGATAATCGCTGAAGCTTTCTTT. Protein sequence: CASSQEWGIIAEAFF.

A note on this clone: Mismatch with germline at one junction end may stem from a read error. The V call is TRBV28, the J call TRBJ1-2; 8 nucleotides line up with TRBD1. This CDR3 region has 16 residues. Looked up from germline, CDR1 is MDHEN and CDR2 is SYDVKM. CDR3 coding DNA: TGTGCCAGCAGCTTATTGACAGGGGCCTATAACTATGGCTACACCTTC. Translated, it gives CASSLLTGAYNYGYTF.

This sequence joins TRBV4-3 and TRBJ1-1; the D is unclear. Trimming cost V 0 bases and J 5 bases, with 10 bases left between them. The CDR3 sequence is 14 residues long. Germline CDR1 is LGHNA and CDR2 is YSLEER. In DNA form, the CDR3 reads TGCGCCAGCAGCCAAGACACAGCTACAACTGAAGCTTTCTTT. It encodes CASSQDTATTEAFF.

This chain connects TRBV15 to TRBJ2-7; 13 nucleotides align to TRBD2. Per the germline V gene, CDR1 is LNHNV and CDR2 is YYDKDF (reference sequence). The V segment lost 1 base and the J segment 0 bases; nucleotides outside the gene matches: 12. The CDR3 is 20 amino acids. Here the CDR3 reads CATSRGGGLAGLESSYEQYF. In DNA form, the CDR3 reads TGTGCCACCAGCAGAGGGGGGGGACTAGCGGGGTTAGAAAGCTCCTACGAGCAGTACTTC.

CDR3 sequence (DNA): TGTGCCAGCTCACCAGAGTTGGGCCGCAATACGCAGTATTTT. Translated: CASSPELGRNTQYF. The chain is built from TRBV18 and TRBJ2-3; no clear D gene. CDR1 and CDR2 from the germline V gene are KGHSH and LQKENI. Trimming left V 2 bases short and J 7 bases short, with 13 bases between. The CDR3 sequence is 14 residues long.

This chain joins TRBV7-9 and TRBJ1-4; D is undetermined. V shed 2 bases and J shed 1 base, with 8 bases lying between them. The germline V gene has CDR1 SEHNR and CDR2 FQNEAQ (reference sequence). This CDR3 region has 15 residues. CDR3 coding DNA: TGTGCCAGCAGCTTAATTACCGGAACTAATGAAAAACTGTTTTTT. Translation gives CASSLITGTNEKLFF.

The chain has TRBV7-9 and TRBJ1-2, with TRBD1 matching over 7 bases. There are 16 residues in the CDR3. The germline gives CDR1 SEHNR, CDR2 FQNEAQ (reference sequence). V was clipped by 4 bases and J by 8 bases; unmatched bases: 16. The CDR3 DNA sequence: TGTGCCAGCAGCTCCAGCCACTCGGACAGGATCTGGGGCTACACCTTC. Amino acid sequence: CASSSSHSDRIWGYTF.

The chain couples TRBV10-3 to TRBJ1-1; maybe TRBD1 (6 bases). The CDR3 has 16 amino acids. The germline gives CDR1 ENHRY, CDR2 SYGVKD. Trimming shortened V by 4 bases and J by 1 base, and 16 bases separated the two germline ends. Here the CDR3 reads CAISGGAAGQNTEAFF. As DNA, the CDR3 is TGTGCCATCAGTGGGGGGGCCGCGGGGCAGAACACTGAAGCTTTCTTT.

The chain has TRBV30 and TRBJ1-1; tentatively, D is TRBD1 (5 bases). The CDR3 runs to 12 residues. V gave up 4 bases and J gave up 8 bases, with 14 bases separating them. Germline V gives CDR1 GTSNPN, CDR2 SVGIG (reference sequence). The CDR3 DNA sequence: TGTGCCTGGATGATGGGACGGACAGAAGCTTTCTTT. As protein: CAWMMGRTEAFF.

This clone was observed a handful of times. V gene TRBV6-6 combines with J gene TRBJ2-3; D not certain. The CDR3 runs 12 residues. Germline CDR1 MNHNY, CDR2 SVGAGI (reference sequence). With 4 bases removed from V and 2 bases from J, the gap between germline ends came to 4 bases. CDR3 protein: CASSSYTDTQYF. CDR3 sequence (DNA): TGTGCCAGCAGTTCGTACACAGATACGCAGTATTTT.

The chain is built from TRBV19 and TRBJ1-4, with unresolved D. This CDR3 is 12 amino acids long. Germline CDR1 reads LNHDA; CDR2 reads SQIVND (reference sequence). Trimming stripped 6 bases from V and 3 bases from J, with 5 bases between. Here the CDR3 reads CASRGPNEKLFF. The CDR3 nucleotides are TGTGCCAGTAGGGGCCCTAATGAAAAACTGTTTTTT.

The chain combines TRBV18 with TRBJ1-6, with D possibly being TRBD1 (6 bases). The CDR3 has 15 residues. The ends were cut back, 1 base at V and 10 bases at J, with 14 bases in the middle. The germline V gene has CDR1 KGHSH and CDR2 LQKENI. CDR3 loop: CASSPLRGQESPLHF. The DNA of the CDR3 is TGTGCCAGCTCACCACTCCGGGGGCAGGAATCACCCCTCCACTTT.

CDR3 bases: TGTGCCAGCAGCCTCTCTTTCGGACAGGGGGCTCTTAACTATGGCTACACCTTC. Protein product: CASSLSFGQGALNYGYTF. The chain links TRBV5-4 to TRBJ1-2; 11 bases line up with TRBD1. J was trimmed by 1 base and V by 4 bases; bases with no gene match: 12. The CDR3 totals 18 residues. Germline loops: CDR1 SGHNT, CDR2 YYREEE (reference sequence).

This sequence joins TRBV14 and TRBJ2-3, with D uncertain. The CDR3 spans 15 residues. The germline V gene has CDR1 SGHDN and CDR2 FVKESK. The V end was cut by 4 bases, the J end by 2 bases, with 13 bases between. The DNA for the CDR3 is TGTGCCAGCAGCCGTGAAAAGGGCTCCACAGATACGCAGTATTTT. It encodes CASSREKGSTDTQYF.

V and J are TRBV7-2 and TRBJ1-6; D unclear. The CDR3 runs to 13 residues. Germline lookup yields CDR1 SGHTA and CDR2 FQGNSA. Trimming removed 5 bases from V and 7 bases from J, with 9 bases in between. As DNA, the CDR3 is TGTGCCAGCAGCATGGGTGGCAATTCACCCCTCCACTTT. Amino acids: CASSMGGNSPLHF.

Concerning this clone itself: The sample contains more than one DNA sequence encoding this CDR3. This chain links TRBV9 with TRBJ2-7, with 8 bases fitting TRBD2. The CDR3 has 14 residues. With 0 bases clipped from V and 5 bases from J, the junction kept 4 bases outside the gene matches. Germline V gene sequence: CDR1 SGDLS, CDR2 YYNGEE. CDR3 in DNA: TGTGCCAGCAGCGTAGAAGCGGGAGAAGACGAGCAGTACTTC. Its protein is CASSVEAGEDEQYF. Full variable domain (rest looked up from reference TRBV9 and TRBJ2-7): DSGVTQTPKHLITATGQRVTLRCSPRSGDLSVYWYQQSLDQGLQFLIQYYNGEERAKGNILERFSAQQFPDLHSELNLSSLELGDSALYFCASSVEAGEDEQYFGPGTRLTVT.

J is TRBJ1-3 and V is TRBV19; D gene unclear. V lost 2 bases to trimming and J lost 3 bases, with 5 bases between them. From germline, CDR1 is LNHDA and CDR2 SQIVND (reference sequence). This CDR3 is built from 13 residues. For the CDR3, the DNA is TGTGCCAGTAGTATACGCATTGGAAACACCATATATTTT. Amino acids: CASSIRIGNTIYF.

Remarks on this clone: A much larger clone lies one base from this, so it may be a read error. This chain joins TRBV4-2 and TRBJ2-5; 9 bases are shared with TRBD2. The junction had 0 bases not matched to a gene; V was cut back by 0 bases and J by 1 base. Per germline, CDR1 LGHNA and CDR2 YNFKEQ. This CDR3 is 15 amino acids long. CDR3 in DNA: TGTGCCAGCAGCCAAGAGCGGGGGGGCCAAGAGACCCAGTACTTC. Translation: CASSQERGGQETQYF.

Concerning this clone: The same CDR3 also results from other DNA sequences found in this sample. This chain uses TRBV30 with TRBJ1-2; D gene unclear. V shed 2 bases and J shed 5 bases, with 6 bases lying between them. The CDR3 runs 11 residues. The germline V gene encodes CDR1 GTSNPN and CDR2 SVGIG (reference sequence). The CDR3 DNA sequence: TGTGCCTGGAGTAAAGGGTATGGCTACACCTTC. This sequence encodes CAWSKGYGYTF.

The chain carries TRBV2 and TRBJ2-1; 11 bases align to TRBD2. The length of the CDR3 is 14 residues. J was trimmed by 9 bases and V by 5 bases; bases with no gene match: 6. CDR1 SNHLY and CDR2 FYNNEI come from the germline V gene. CDR3 sequence (DNA): TGTGCCAGCAGTACAAGCGGGACTAGCGGTGAGCAGTTCTTC. This gives the protein CASSTSGTSGEQFF.

The chain uses TRBV29-1 and TRBJ2-7; D unclear. Trimming removed 4 bases from V and 1 base from J, with 5 bases in between. In germline, CDR1 is SQVTM, CDR2 ANQGSEA. CDR3 size: 11 residues. CDR3 region: CSVVMSYEQYF. The CDR3 DNA follows: TGCAGCGTTGTGATGTCCTACGAGCAGTACTTC.

The J gene is TRBJ2-3, the V gene TRBV5-6; the match to TRBD2 covers 14 bases. V lost 2 bases, J lost 1 base, and 3 bases stayed unmatched. The CDR3 covers 17 residues. Germline V gives CDR1 SGHDT, CDR2 YYEEEE. The CDR3 DNA reads TGTGCCAGCAGCTTAGGGACTAGCGGGGGCCGCACAGATACGCAGTATTTT. It codes for CASSLGTSGGRTDTQYF.

V gene TRBV4-3 combines with J gene TRBJ1-1, with D perhaps matching TRBD1 (5 bases). CDR1 and CDR2 from the germline V gene are LGHNA and YSLEER. CDR3 length equals 15 residues. V was trimmed by 4 bases and J by 1 base, leaving 13 bases between them. CDR3 nucleotides: TGCGCCAGCAGCCCCGTGGGACGGGAGAACACTGAAGCTTTCTTT. Its translation is CASSPVGRENTEAFF.

The CDR3 region has the DNA TGTGCCAGCGGGGGAAGGGGCACAGATACGCAGTATTTT. Protein: CASGGRGTDTQYF. The chain joins TRBV27 to TRBJ2-3; D assignment may be TRBD1 or TRBD2 (5 bases each). With 8 bases removed from V and 1 base from J, the gap between germline ends came to 10 bases. The CDR3 contains 13 residues. The germline gives CDR1 MNHEY, CDR2 SMNVEV (reference sequence).

The chain is built from TRBV5-1 and TRBJ2-7; D is ambiguous. In germline, CDR1 is SGHRS, CDR2 YFSETQ. V gave up 1 base and J gave up 2 bases, with 10 bases separating them. The CDR3 contains 14 residues. CDR3 DNA: TGCGCCAGCAGCTTGTTTCCAGCGACCTACGAGCAGTACTTC. Its translation: CASSLFPATYEQYF.

This sequence joins TRBV7-6 and TRBJ2-2, with D possibly being TRBD2 (6 bases). V was cut by 5 bases and J by 5 bases, with 12 bases left in between. This CDR3 has 14 amino acids. Looked up from germline, CDR1 is SGHVS and CDR2 is FNYEAQ. CDR3 residues: CASSPARGTGELFF. CDR3 DNA: TGTGCCAGCAGCCCCGCGCGGGGTACCGGGGAGCTGTTTTTT.

This clone was observed a few times. V gene TRBV5-6 combines with J gene TRBJ2-6; 12 nucleotides match TRBD2. The V gene's germline CDR1 is SGHDT and CDR2 YYEEEE. The V segment lost 0 bases and the J segment 1 base; nucleotides outside the gene matches: 5. This CDR3 is 19 amino acids long. CDR3 region: CASSLDWLAGGSGANVLTF. The DNA of the CDR3 is TGTGCCAGCAGCTTGGACTGGCTAGCGGGAGGGTCTGGGGCCAACGTCCTGACTTTC.

The genes are TRBV15 and TRBJ1-1; D gene ambiguous. V was shortened by 0 bases and J by 1 base, with 6 bases between the two germline ends. Germline-derived CDR1 and CDR2 are LNHNV and YYDKDF (reference sequence). This CDR3 region has 14 residues. Written as DNA, the CDR3 is TGTGCCACCAGCAGAGAAAGCTCGAACACTGAAGCTTTCTTT. It yields the protein CATSRESSNTEAFF.

The rearrangement uses TRBV10-3 and TRBJ1-6; D call uncertain. The CDR3 is 13 amino acids. The germline V and J ends were trimmed by 3 bases and 10 bases, with 10 bases remaining between them. CDR1 and CDR2 from the germline V gene are ENHRY and SYGVKD. The CDR3 spells CAISDSETSPLHF. The CDR3 nucleotides are TGTGCCATCAGTGATTCGGAAACATCACCCCTCCACTTT.

This chain joins TRBV28 and TRBJ1-2; no firm D call. Trimming stripped 4 bases from V and 4 bases from J, with 10 bases between. CDR1 and CDR2 from the germline V gene are MDHEN and SYDVKM. The CDR3 is 13 amino acids. The CDR3 protein is CASSSPSGYGYTF. CDR3 in DNA: TGTGCCAGCAGTTCCCCCTCAGGCTATGGCTACACCTTC.